The rows below give T cell receptor beta chains drawn from one sample of a study of blood T cell repertoires in COVID-19. Using immunoSEQ multiplex PCR, the repertoire was profiled, and TCRdb retains in-frame clones only, with some absent. The data hold fewer than 200,000 clones, with about four fifths observed a single time. Sequenced sample: peripheral blood. The receptors come from a man in his forties who had recovered from COVID-19. Each CDR3 is given without its conserved first and last residue. The size of a clone is reported for some rows only, either as once, few or many, or as a class for expanded clones.

.,TRBV11-3,TRBJ2-1,ASSSAYNEQF
.,TRBV24-1,TRBJ1-1,ATSDLPGGNTEAF
.,TRBV11-2,TRBJ2-1,ASSSRLQGNEQF
.,TRBV20-1,TRBJ1-1,SASLPGVNTEAF
.,TRBV10-3,TRBJ1-2,AIRDREGYGYT
few,TRBV6-2/TRBV6-3,TRBJ2-7,ASSRTAGYEQY
.,TRBV6-5,TRBJ2-1,ASSPGLKNEQF
.,TRBV27,TRBJ2-3,ATSPGTASTDTQY
.,TRBV7-7,TRBJ2-3,ASSFQGGGDTQY
.,TRBV4-1,TRBJ2-5,ARVQAGRFQETQY
.,TRBV7-9,TRBJ1-2,ASSLGTDNYGYT
.,TRBV5-1,TRBJ1-3,ASSLEQAISGNTIY
.,TRBV9,TRBJ2-7,ASSVDRSSYEQY
.,TRBV7-9,TRBJ1-2,ASSLVEGAVGYT
once,TRBV29-1,TRBJ2-7,SVFGGGRTYEQY
.,TRBV7-9,TRBJ2-7,ASSLVQGAEEQY
.,TRBV6-2/TRBV6-3,TRBJ2-5,ASSYLAGTQETQY
once,TRBV11-3,TRBJ2-3,ASSPSPLVTDTQY
.,TRBV28,TRBJ1-6,ASVSRHSPLH
.,TRBV5-4,TRBJ2-5,ASSPGTSGRLKQETQY
few,TRBV27,TRBJ1-2,ASSSPAGNNGYT
.,TRBV28,TRBJ1-3,ASSSRRVSGNTIY
.,TRBV6-5,TRBJ1-6,ASSPEERVGSPLH
.,TRBV11-2,TRBJ2-1,ASSFGSSYSGLSNEQF
.,TRBV7-2,TRBJ2-2,ASSSPAGTVNTGELF
few,TRBV7-2,TRBJ1-5,ASSSDAGGSQQPQH